The 8 T cell receptor beta chains reported below all come from one sample, sequenced in a study of blood T cell repertoires in COVID-19. The repertoire was sequenced with immunoSEQ multiplex PCR; TCRdb's copy has only in-frame clones and lacks some. The repertoire consists of 100,000 to 110,000 clones, with around 85% occurring once and the leading ten covering over 10%. The sample taken for sequencing was peripheral blood. All receptors derive from a middle-aged man with active or convalescent COVID-19.

The sample holds one count of this clone. V gene TRBV5-1 combines with J gene TRBJ2-3, with 8 bases lining up with TRBD1. Losses at the gene ends were 3 bases for V and 8 bases for J; bases not matched to a gene: 11. The length of the CDR3 is 15 residues. CDR1 and CDR2 from the germline V gene are SGHRS and YFSETQ. CDR3 DNA: TGCGCCAGCAGCTCCACCGGGACAGGCTTTCTTACGCAGTATTTT. This encodes CASSSTGTGFLTQYF. Full variable domain (missing parts from reference TRBV5-1 and TRBJ2-3): KAGVTQTPRYLIKTRGQQVTLSCSPISGHRSVSWYQQTPGQGLQFLFEYFSETQRNKGNFPGRFSGRQFSNSRSEMNVSTLELGDSALYLCASSSTGTGFLTQYFGPGTRLTVL.

This clone showed up just a few times. The V gene is TRBV5-1, the J gene TRBJ1-2; TRBD1 aligns across 9 bases. The CDR3 is 14 amino acids. Trimming took 5 bases from V and 6 from J; bases not matched to a gene: 8. Germline-derived CDR1 and CDR2 are SGHRS and YFSETQ. The CDR3 DNA reads as TGCGCCAGCAGACCTGGAACAGGGGGCCATGGCTACACCTTC. Translated: CASRPGTGGHGYTF.

The chain joins TRBV21-1 to TRBJ2-5; TRBD2 is the table's D call, not checked against the DNA. TRBV21-1 constitutes a pseudogene. The CDR3 covers 20 residues. The CDR3, as DNA: TGTGCCAGCAGCAAAGGGACGCGGGAGGGCCCGCTAAGTATCCTCGAGACCCAGTACTTC. This gives the protein CASSKGTREGPLSILETQYF.

The V and J genes are TRBV5-1 and TRBJ2-7, with 8 positions matching TRBD1. Germline CDR1 reads SGHRS; CDR2 reads YFSETQ. Losses at the gene ends were 4 bases for V and 1 base for J; bases not matched to a gene: 16. The CDR3 is 18 amino acids. The CDR3 sequence: CASSPLSLGQGSSYEQYF. CDR3 DNA sequence: TGCGCCAGCAGCCCTCTTTCCTTAGGACAGGGCTCTTCCTACGAGCAGTACTTC.

The V call is TRBV6-5, the J call TRBJ1-5; 7 nucleotides line up with TRBD1. The CDR3 contains 14 residues. V gave up 8 bases and J gave up 7 bases; unmatched junction bases: 11. Looked up from germline, CDR1 is MNHEY and CDR2 is SVGAGI. In DNA, the CDR3 is TGTGCCAGCCAAAGGGACAGTATTTTCCAGCCCCAGCATTTT. It encodes CASQRDSIFQPQHF.

This chain connects TRBV25-1 to TRBJ2-2; a possible D gene is TRBD2 (6 bases). The CDR3 is 14 residues long. CDR1 is MGHDK and CDR2 is SYGVNS in the germline V gene. V was trimmed by 4 bases and J by 4 bases, leaving 10 bases between them. The CDR3 loop is CASSGGGGTGELFF. CDR3 nucleotide sequence: TGTGCCAGCAGTGGGGGAGGTGGCACCGGGGAGCTGTTTTTT.

The chain links TRBV24-1 to TRBJ1-1; weak D call: TRBD1 (5 bases). This CDR3 comprises 13 residues. Germline CDR1 is KGHDR and CDR2 is SFDVKD. Trimming shortened V by 4 bases and J by 1 base, and 6 bases separated the two germline ends. Here the CDR3 reads CATSDRENTEAFF. CDR3 bases: TGTGCCACCAGTGACAGGGAGAACACTGAAGCTTTCTTT.

DNA of the CDR3: TGTGCCATCGGAGCGGGAGGCACAGATACGCAGTATTTT. Its protein is CAIGAGGTDTQYF. This rearrangement joins TRBV10-3 to TRBJ2-3; the match to TRBD2 covers 8 bases. This CDR3 is built from 13 residues. CDR1 is ENHRY and CDR2 is SYGVKD in the germline V gene. V gave up 8 bases and J gave up 1 base; unmatched junction bases: 2.